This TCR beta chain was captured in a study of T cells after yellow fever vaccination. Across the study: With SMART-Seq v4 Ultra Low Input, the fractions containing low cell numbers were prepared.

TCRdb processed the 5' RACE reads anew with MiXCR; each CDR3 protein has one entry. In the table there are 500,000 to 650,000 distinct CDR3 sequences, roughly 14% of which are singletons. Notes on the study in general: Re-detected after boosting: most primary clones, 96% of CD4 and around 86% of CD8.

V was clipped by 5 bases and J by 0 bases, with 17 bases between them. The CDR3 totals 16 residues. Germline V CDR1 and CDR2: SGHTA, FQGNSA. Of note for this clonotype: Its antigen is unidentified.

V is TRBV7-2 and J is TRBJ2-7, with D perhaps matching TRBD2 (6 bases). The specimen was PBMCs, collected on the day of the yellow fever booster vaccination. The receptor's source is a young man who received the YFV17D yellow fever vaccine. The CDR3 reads CASSPAGLRGSYEQYF. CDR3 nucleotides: TGTGCCAGCAGCCCCGCGGGGTTGCGGGGCTCCTACGAGCAGTACTTC. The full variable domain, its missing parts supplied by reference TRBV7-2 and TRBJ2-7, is GAGVSQSPSNKVTEKGKDVELRCDPISGHTALYWYRQSLGQGLEFLIYFQGNSAPDKSGLPSDRFSAERTGGSVSTLTIQRTQQEDSAVYLCASSPAGLRGSYEQYFGPGTRLTVT.